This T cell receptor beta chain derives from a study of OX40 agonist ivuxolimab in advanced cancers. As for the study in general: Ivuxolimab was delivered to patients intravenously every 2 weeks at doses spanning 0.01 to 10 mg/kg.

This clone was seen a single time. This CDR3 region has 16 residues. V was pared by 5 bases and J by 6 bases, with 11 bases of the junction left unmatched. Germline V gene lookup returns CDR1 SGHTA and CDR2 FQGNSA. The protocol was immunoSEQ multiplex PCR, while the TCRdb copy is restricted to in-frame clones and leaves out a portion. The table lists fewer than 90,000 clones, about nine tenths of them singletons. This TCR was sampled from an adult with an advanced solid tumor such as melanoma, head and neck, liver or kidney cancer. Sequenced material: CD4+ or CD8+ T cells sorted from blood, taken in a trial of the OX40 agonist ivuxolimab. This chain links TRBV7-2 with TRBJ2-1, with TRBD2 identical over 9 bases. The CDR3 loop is CASSAPGLAGGNEQFF. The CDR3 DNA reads TGTGCCAGCAGCGCCCCGGGACTAGCAGGCGGCAATGAGCAGTTCTTC.